A single sample is the source of the 13 T cell receptor beta chains below, sequenced in a study of T cell responses to AZD1222 COVID-19 vaccine. Assay used: immunoSEQ multiplex PCR; TCRdb lists only in-frame clones, some missing. Here the sample spans fewer than 150,000 clones, around nine tenths being singletons. The sample was peripheral blood, taken 28 days after the second AZD1222 dose. These receptors were taken from an adult who received the AZD1222 COVID-19 vaccine.

This clone was found once. CDR3 bases: TGCGCCAGCAGTGAGGGTTGGGGATCACCCCTCCACTTT. It codes for CASSEGWGSPLHF. V is TRBV10-2 and J is TRBJ1-6; D call uncertain. V lost 2 bases and J lost 10, with 9 bases in between. Germline V lookup: CDR1 WSHSY, CDR2 SAAADI. This CDR3 contains 13 residues.

The chain carries TRBV15 and TRBJ1-6, with unresolved D. Trimming shortened V by 3 bases and J by 10 bases, and 10 bases separated the two germline ends. Germline values: CDR1 LNHNV, CDR2 YYDKDF (reference sequence). The CDR3 has 13 residues. CDR3 coding DNA: TGTGCCACCAGCAGCCTTTATATGTCACCCCTCCACTTT. Encoded protein: CATSSLYMSPLHF.

The rearrangement uses TRBV18 and TRBJ1-4; 7 nucleotides match TRBD1. Germline V gene sequence: CDR1 KGHSH, CDR2 LQKENI. The junction had 9 bases not matched to a gene; V was cut back by 2 bases and J by 6 bases. This CDR3 contains 16 residues. The chain's CDR3 is CASSPNRGTEDEKLFF. DNA for the CDR3: TGTGCCAGCTCACCAAACCGGGGGACAGAGGATGAAAAACTGTTTTTT.

This clone occurred once. The rearrangement joins TRBV28 to TRBJ2-5; tentative D call: TRBD2 (7 bases). V was clipped by 3 bases and J by 4 bases, with 15 bases between them. In germline, CDR1 is MDHEN, CDR2 SYDVKM. The CDR3 contains 15 residues. CDR3 nucleotides: TGTGCCAGCAGTTTGGGGCAGGGGAGGGGAGAGACCCAGTACTTC. It specifies CASSLGQGRGETQYF.

This clone was found once. The V and J genes are TRBV15 and TRBJ1-1; 9 bases are a match to TRBD1. V lost 5 bases to trimming and J lost 11 bases; unmatched junction nucleotides: 12. The CDR3 sequence is 14 residues long. Germline V gives CDR1 LNHNV, CDR2 YYDKDF (reference sequence). The CDR3 loop reads CATSPGTGPPAAFF. DNA for the CDR3: TGTGCCACCAGCCCCGGGACAGGGCCCCCTGCGGCTTTCTTT.

This clone was recorded once. The chain is built from TRBV19 and TRBJ1-5; unclear D gene. The germline CDR1 and CDR2 sequences are LNHDA and SQIVND (reference sequence). V was pared by 3 bases and J by 5 bases, with 8 bases between. CDR3 length: 13 amino acids. This CDR3 reads CASSISEYQPQHF. In DNA form, the CDR3 reads TGTGCCAGTAGTATTAGCGAGTATCAGCCCCAGCATTTT.

The count of this clone is one. The chain carries TRBV5-8 and TRBJ1-5; no firm D call. This CDR3 has 15 amino acids. Trimming left V 4 bases short and J 3 bases short, with 14 bases between. Per germline, CDR1 SGHTS and CDR2 YDEGEE. CDR3 sequence reads: CASSSGRSNNQPQHF. The CDR3 nucleotides read TGTGCCAGCAGCAGCGGACGGTCCAACAATCAGCCCCAGCATTTT.

This rearrangement joins TRBV7-2 to TRBJ1-6; D is undetermined. V lost 2 bases, J lost 5 bases, and 10 bases lay in between. CDR1 and CDR2 (germline): SGHTA, FQGNSA. This CDR3 contains 15 residues. CDR3 DNA sequence: TGTGCCAGCAGCTTAAGGCGACCAGATAATTCACCCCTCCACTTT. It specifies CASSLRRPDNSPLHF.

This clone has just one count. A junction boundary mismatches the germline segment, possibly from a read error. This chain links TRBV19 with TRBJ1-2; 12 positions agree with TRBD1. Germline V gives CDR1 LNHDA, CDR2 SQIVND (reference sequence). The CDR3 has 13 residues. The CDR3 protein is CASRGTGGRGYTF. DNA of the CDR3: TGTGCAAGTAGGGGGACAGGGGGCCGTGGCTACACCTTC.

This chain links TRBV19 with TRBJ2-1; 14 bases fit TRBD2. J was trimmed by 12 bases and V by 5 bases; bases with no gene match: 3. CDR3 length equals 13 residues. Germline-derived CDR1 and CDR2 are LNHDA and SQIVND (reference sequence). Here the CDR3 reads CASSGLAGGAQFF. The CDR3 coding sequence is TGTGCCAGTAGTGGACTAGCGGGGGGAGCGCAGTTCTTC.

The rearrangement joins TRBV4-1 to TRBJ2-5; D not resolved. The length of the CDR3 is 12 residues. CDR1 is MGHRA and CDR2 is YSYEKL in the germline V gene. Trimming stripped 3 bases from V and 5 bases from J, with 7 bases between. CDR3 region: CASSQGRETQYF. CDR3 in DNA: TGCGCCAGCAGCCAGGGCCGGGAGACCCAGTACTTC.

The J gene is TRBJ1-5, the V gene TRBV2, with D unresolved. The CDR3 contains 15 residues. Trimming left V 3 bases short and J 3 bases short, with 12 bases between. Germline assignment: CDR1 SNHLY and CDR2 FYNNEI. In DNA, the CDR3 is TGTGCCAGCAGTGAGCGCAACCAAGTCAATCAGCCCCAGCATTTT. Translated, it gives CASSERNQVNQPQHF.

The chain has TRBV11-3 and TRBJ2-3, with D perhaps matching TRBD2 (5 bases). V gave up 4 bases and J gave up 9 bases, with 26 bases separating them. CDR1 and CDR2 (germline): SGHNT, YENEEA. The CDR3 contains 17 residues. The CDR3 loop reads CASSSSHFSEPRNTQYF. The CDR3 DNA reads TGTGCCAGCAGCTCCTCGCATTTTAGCGAACCGAGAAACACGCAGTATTTT.